The rows below give T cell receptor beta chains drawn from one sample of a study of blood T cell repertoires in COVID-19. Repertoires were generated with immunoSEQ multiplex PCR, while TCRdb's copy carries only in-frame clones and drops some. The data hold tens of thousands of clones, with roughly four fifths observed a single time. Specimen: peripheral blood. Source of these receptors: a man younger than 45 with COVID-19, enrolled during active disease. CDR3s include the opening cysteine and the closing phenylalanine or tryptophan. D genes are given only for firm matches. Clone size, where shown, is once, few, many, or a class for clones that have expanded.

D gene: -; clone size: -; J gene: TRBJ1-6; V gene: TRBV12-2; CDR3 protein: CASRSPPGPNSPLHF; CDR3 DNA: TGTGCAAGTCGCTCCCCCCCAGGGCCCAATTCACCCCTCCACTTT
D gene: -; clone size: -; J gene: TRBJ2-2; V gene: TRBV28; CDR3 protein: CASSSAGTNTGELFF; CDR3 DNA: TGTGCCAGCAGTTCAGCCGGGACTAACACCGGGGAGCTGTTTTTT
D gene: TRBD2; clone size: -; J gene: TRBJ2-3; V gene: TRBV10-3; CDR3 protein: CAISYPMTSGGSTDTQYF; CDR3 DNA: TGTGCCATCAGTTACCCCATGACTAGCGGGGGTAGCACAGATACGCAGTATTTT
D gene: -; clone size: -; J gene: TRBJ2-1; V gene: TRBV4-1; CDR3 protein: CASSQAGNEQFF; CDR3 DNA: TGCGCCAGCAGCCAAGCGGGTAATGAGCAGTTCTTC
D gene: -; clone size: -; J gene: TRBJ1-5; V gene: TRBV4-1; CDR3 protein: CASSHLFGPQHF; CDR3 DNA: TGCGCCAGCAGCCATCTCTTCGGGCCCCAGCATTTT
D gene: -; clone size: -; J gene: TRBJ2-1; V gene: TRBV3-1/TRBV3-2; CDR3 protein: CASSPVESNEQFF; CDR3 DNA: TGTGCCAGCAGCCCGGTTGAAAGCAATGAGCAGTTCTTC
D gene: TRBD1; clone size: -; J gene: TRBJ1-2; V gene: TRBV7-9; CDR3 protein: CASSPFTGQVNYGYTF; CDR3 DNA: TGTGCCAGCAGCCCTTTCACGGGACAGGTTAACTATGGCTACACCTTC
D gene: -; clone size: -; J gene: TRBJ2-3; V gene: TRBV19; CDR3 protein: CASSIPQRPQYF; CDR3 DNA: TGTGCCAGTAGTATCCCACAGAGACCTCAGTATTTT
D gene: TRBD1; clone size: few; J gene: TRBJ2-1; V gene: TRBV28; CDR3 protein: CASEGQAGDNEQFF; CDR3 DNA: TGTGCCAGCGAGGGACAGGCAGGCGACAATGAGCAGTTCTTC
D gene: -; clone size: -; J gene: TRBJ1-5; V gene: TRBV2; CDR3 protein: CASSEQGSNQPQHF; CDR3 DNA: TGTGCCAGCAGTGAACAGGGAAGCAATCAGCCCCAGCATTTT
D gene: -; clone size: -; J gene: TRBJ1-5; V gene: TRBV5-6; CDR3 protein: CASSLGGINQPQHF; CDR3 DNA: TGTGCCAGCAGCTTGGGCGGGATCAATCAGCCCCAGCATTTT
D gene: -; clone size: -; J gene: TRBJ2-3; V gene: TRBV12-2; CDR3 protein: CASRPADRGSTDTQYF; CDR3 DNA: TGTGCAAGTCGCCCAGCTGATAGGGGTAGCACAGATACGCAGTATTTT
D gene: -; clone size: -; J gene: TRBJ1-6; V gene: TRBV11-2; CDR3 protein: CASAYSNKLPLHF; CDR3 DNA: TGTGCCTCCGCATACTCCAATAAATTACCCCTCCACTTT
D gene: TRBD1; clone size: -; J gene: TRBJ2-7; V gene: TRBV27; CDR3 protein: CASSRRDRGWLEQYF; CDR3 DNA: TGTGCCAGCAGCCGCAGGGACAGGGGATGGCTCGAGCAGTACTTC
D gene: -; clone size: -; J gene: TRBJ1-5; V gene: TRBV10-2; CDR3 protein: CASSDREEQPQHF; CDR3 DNA: TGCGCCAGCAGTGATAGGGAGGAGCAGCCCCAGCATTTT
D gene: -; clone size: -; J gene: TRBJ1-2; V gene: TRBV28; CDR3 protein: CASGAVGGYTF; CDR3 DNA: TGTGCCAGCGGCGCGGTGGGTGGCTACACCTTC
D gene: -; clone size: -; J gene: TRBJ2-7; V gene: TRBV7-9; CDR3 protein: CASSRGGDSFSEQYF; CDR3 DNA: TGTGCCAGCAGCCGTGGCGGGGACTCCTTCAGCGAGCAGTACTTC
D gene: -; clone size: -; J gene: TRBJ1-3; V gene: TRBV4-3; CDR3 protein: CASQSTRSSGNTIYF; CDR3 DNA: TGCGCCAGCCAAAGCACGAGGTCCTCTGGAAACACCATATATTTT
D gene: TRBD1; clone size: -; J gene: TRBJ1-2; V gene: TRBV28; CDR3 protein: CASSFPQGAWGYTF; CDR3 DNA: TGTGCCAGCAGTTTTCCACAGGGGGCTTGGGGCTACACCTTC
D gene: -; clone size: -; J gene: TRBJ1-4; V gene: TRBV5-4; CDR3 protein: CASSLRPGDEKLFF; CDR3 DNA: TGTGCCAGCAGCTTGAGGCCGGGGGATGAAAAACTGTTTTTT
D gene: TRBD2; clone size: -; J gene: TRBJ2-5; V gene: TRBV30; CDR3 protein: CAWIAASGRRYQETQYF; CDR3 DNA: TGTGCCTGGATCGCGGCTAGCGGGCGCAGGTACCAAGAGACCCAGTACTTC
D gene: TRBD2; clone size: -; J gene: TRBJ2-2; V gene: TRBV2; CDR3 protein: CASSLRSGMNTGELFF; CDR3 DNA: TGTGCCAGCAGTCTTCGTAGCGGGATGAACACCGGGGAGCTGTTTTTT
D gene: TRBD1; clone size: -; J gene: TRBJ1-2; V gene: TRBV15; CDR3 protein: CATSSRQGSNYTF; CDR3 DNA: TGTGCCACCAGCTCTCGACAGGGTAGTAACTACACCTTC
D gene: TRBD1; clone size: -; J gene: TRBJ2-5; V gene: TRBV6-5; CDR3 protein: CASSYQGEPQETQYF; CDR3 DNA: TGTGCCAGCAGTTACCAGGGGGAACCTCAAGAGACCCAGTACTTC
D gene: -; clone size: -; J gene: TRBJ2-2; V gene: TRBV5-6; CDR3 protein: CASSLNSLPAGELFF; CDR3 DNA: TGTGCCAGCAGCTTGAACTCTCTCCCGGCCGGGGAGCTGTTTTTT
D gene: TRBD2; clone size: -; J gene: TRBJ2-5; V gene: TRBV15; CDR3 protein: CATSRSLAGVETQYF; CDR3 DNA: TGTGCCACCAGCAGGTCCCTAGCGGGAGTAGAGACCCAGTACTTC
D gene: TRBD1; clone size: -; J gene: TRBJ2-7; V gene: TRBV5-4; CDR3 protein: CASSLAGTGIPYEQYF; CDR3 DNA: TGTGCCAGCAGCCTCGCCGGGACAGGGATACCCTACGAGCAGTACTTC
D gene: -; clone size: -; J gene: TRBJ1-2; V gene: TRBV10-3; CDR3 protein: CAISVEGDYGYTF; CDR3 DNA: TGTGCCATCAGTGTTGAAGGGGACTATGGCTACACCTTC
D gene: -; clone size: -; J gene: TRBJ2-5; V gene: TRBV4-1; CDR3 protein: CASSRTGELSGETQYF; CDR3 DNA: TGCGCCAGCAGCCGCACGGGGGAGCTGAGTGGTGAGACCCAGTACTTC
D gene: -; clone size: few; J gene: TRBJ2-5; V gene: TRBV12-3/TRBV12-4; CDR3 protein: CASSLNRQETQYF; CDR3 DNA: TGTGCCAGCAGTTTGAACAGACAAGAGACCCAGTACTTC
D gene: TRBD1; clone size: -; J gene: TRBJ2-5; V gene: TRBV9; CDR3 protein: CASNRGVSYQETQYF; CDR3 DNA: TGTGCCAGCAACAGGGGGGTGTCCTACCAAGAGACCCAGTACTTC
D gene: TRBD2; clone size: -; J gene: TRBJ2-5; V gene: TRBV7-6; CDR3 protein: CASSGDTGLADRQETQYF; CDR3 DNA: TGTGCCAGCAGCGGGGATACGGGACTAGCGGACCGCCAAGAGACCCAGTACTTC
D gene: TRBD1; clone size: -; J gene: TRBJ2-7; V gene: TRBV19; CDR3 protein: CASTQGDEQYF; CDR3 DNA: TGTGCCAGTACCCAGGGGGACGAGCAGTACTTC
D gene: -; clone size: -; J gene: TRBJ2-7; V gene: TRBV28; CDR3 protein: CASSLSAGRPYEQYF; CDR3 DNA: TGTGCCAGCAGTTTATCGGCAGGGAGGCCCTACGAGCAGTACTTC
D gene: -; clone size: few; J gene: TRBJ1-1; V gene: TRBV6-1; CDR3 protein: CASSEQGRWGEAFF; CDR3 DNA: TGTGCCAGCAGTGAACAGGGTAGATGGGGTGAAGCTTTCTTT
D gene: TRBD2; clone size: -; J gene: TRBJ2-1; V gene: TRBV9; CDR3 protein: CASSGASGSYNEQFF; CDR3 DNA: TGTGCCAGCAGCGGAGCTAGCGGGAGTTACAATGAGCAGTTCTTC
D gene: -; clone size: -; J gene: TRBJ2-7; V gene: TRBV27; CDR3 protein: CASARTGGSYEQYF; CDR3 DNA: TGTGCCAGCGCGCGGACTGGAGGCTCCTACGAGCAGTACTTC
D gene: -; clone size: -; J gene: TRBJ1-5; V gene: TRBV4-2; CDR3 protein: CASGALAANQPQHF; CDR3 DNA: TGTGCCAGCGGGGCCCTGGCGGCCAATCAGCCCCAGCATTTT
D gene: -; clone size: -; J gene: TRBJ2-2; V gene: TRBV19; CDR3 protein: CASSREGNTGELFF; CDR3 DNA: TGTGCCAGTAGTCGAGAGGGGAACACCGGGGAGCTGTTTTTT
D gene: -; clone size: -; J gene: TRBJ1-2; V gene: TRBV7-2; CDR3 protein: CASSFGHGGAGGYTF; CDR3 DNA: TGTGCCAGCAGCTTTGGCCACGGGGGGGCGGGGGGCTACACCTTC
D gene: TRBD1; clone size: -; J gene: TRBJ2-7; V gene: TRBV27; CDR3 protein: CASSFDRGTYEQYF; CDR3 DNA: TGTGCCAGCAGTTTCGACAGGGGGACCTACGAGCAGTACTTC